The next 26 T cell receptor beta chains were all read from a single sample in a study of tumor-infiltrating lymphocytes in primary liver carcinoma. Starting from around 510 ng of total RNA, TCR beta cDNA was produced with a primer in the constant region. Employing slightly modified ARM-PCR, three nested multiplex PCR rounds were run, and these gave rise to the TCR beta libraries. Running approximately 10 cycles apiece, the first two PCR rounds relied on TRBV1-TRBV30 forward primers together with a C-beta reverse primer. Using its own MiXCR run on the multiplex PCR reads, TCRdb lists one record per CDR3 protein. The table shows 80,000 to 100,000 distinct CDR3 sequences, with less than 75% occurring only once. The tissue used was unsorted bulk material of roughly 17-31 mg. RNA and DNA were co-extracted from it with the AllPrep DNA/RNA mini kit. Sequenced material: tumor-adjacent normal liver tissue. The receptor source for this set is a man between 40 and 49 years old with primary liver carcinoma and hepatitis B virus infection.

Worth noting for this clonotype: One junction end does not reproduce the germline sequence, and a read error may be involved. The CDR3 nucleotides read TGTGCCAGCAGCTCGGTCAGGTACAATGAACAGTTCTTC. This sequence encodes CASSSVRYNEQFF. The chain recombines TRBV11-2 with TRBJ2-1; D remains unclear. Germline V gene data show CDR1 as SGHAT and CDR2 as FQNNGV. The CDR3 spans 13 residues.

With respect to this clonotype: A read error may produce the germline difference seen at one junction end. V and J are TRBV11-2 and TRBJ2-2; D remains ambiguous. The CDR3 is 14 amino acids. Germline lookup yields CDR1 SGHAT and CDR2 FQNNGV. The DNA of the CDR3 is TGTGCCAGCAGTACAGACTTGAACGCCGGGGAGCTGTTTTTT. Amino acids: CASSTDLNAGELFF.

The V gene is TRBV11-2, the J gene TRBJ2-7; D perhaps matches TRBD1 (5 bases). Trimming left V 3 bases short and J 13 bases short, with 22 bases between. Germline assignment: CDR1 SGHAT and CDR2 FQNNGV. The CDR3 loop spans 14 amino acids. CDR3 nucleotide sequence: TGTGCCAGCAGCTTGACCGACAGAGCCTACGAACACTACTTC. Encoded protein: CASSLTDRAYEHYF.

This clonotype was counted many times. The V gene is TRBV29-1, the J gene TRBJ2-5; 8 nucleotides align to TRBD2. With V trimmed by 2 bases and J by 5 bases, 4 bases remained unmatched. Germline V gives CDR1 SQVTM, CDR2 ANQGSEA. CDR3 length: 13 amino acids. This CDR3 reads CSVERGGAETQYF. In DNA, the CDR3 is TGCAGCGTTGAACGGGGGGGCGCGGAGACCCAGTACTTC.

This clonotype was detected only a few times. This sequence joins TRBV5-1 and TRBJ2-2; TRBD2 is a possible D gene (5 bases). Germline values: CDR1 SGHRS, CDR2 YFSETQ. This CDR3 region has 14 residues. The V gene lost 3 bases and the J gene lost 5 bases, with 11 bases spanning the gap. This CDR3 is CASSSTGETGELFF. DNA of the CDR3: TGCGCCAGCAGCTCTACCGGGGAGACCGGGGAGCTGTTTTTT.

On this clonotype: Without the conserved terminal phenylalanine or tryptophan, this CDR3 likely stems from a read error. The chain has TRBV12-3 or TRBV12-4 and TRBJ1-5; unclear D gene. The V and J ends lost 3 bases and 7 bases respectively, with 10 bases between them. The CDR3 has 13 amino acids. The CDR3 DNA sequence: TGTGCCAGCAGTTTGGTGGCAGACCAGCCCCAGCATTTG. This codes for CASSLVADQPQHL.

The table lists this clonotype with a count of one. This chain links TRBV6-6 with TRBJ1-2; D unclear. V was clipped by 9 bases and J by 11 bases, with 22 bases between them. The CDR3 spans 13 residues. Germline values: CDR1 MNHNY, CDR2 SVGAGI (reference sequence). The CDR3 nucleotides read TGTGCCAGTAGTGGAACCTTGAATGAACGGTACACCTTC. It encodes CASSGTLNERYTF.

Details on this clonotype: Relative to the germline gene, one junction end is altered; a read error may explain this. V usage is TRBV6-5 and J usage is TRBJ1-4; D is ambiguous. The CDR3 consists of 15 residues. CDR1 is MNHEY, CDR2 SVGAGI, per germline. The CDR3 loop reads CARSYSAATNEKLFF. CDR3 DNA: TGCGCCAGGAGTTACTCGGCGGCAACTAATGAAAAACTGTTTTTT.

The rearrangement links TRBV2 to TRBJ2-4, with TRBD1 matching 8 bases. V gave up 6 bases and J gave up 5 bases; unmatched junction bases: 3. Germline CDR1 is SNHLY and CDR2 is FYNNEI. This CDR3 has 13 amino acids. The CDR3 sequence is CASRPTGENIQYF. CDR3 in DNA: TGTGCCAGCAGACCGACAGGGGAAAACATTCAGTACTTC.

This chain links TRBV7-3 with TRBJ2-1; no clear D. The ends were cut back, 5 bases at V and 0 bases at J, with 11 bases in the middle. The V gene's germline CDR1 is SGHTA and CDR2 FQGTGA. The CDR3 totals 15 residues. The CDR3 DNA is TGTGCCAGCAGCCCCGCCCGGAGCTCCTACAATGAGCAGTTCTTC. Amino acid sequence: CASSPARSSYNEQFF.

Concerning this clonotype itself: Relative to the germline gene, one junction end is altered; a read error may explain this. The rearrangement uses TRBV29-1 and TRBJ2-1; possible D gene TRBD1, 6 bases. CDR1 SQVTM and CDR2 ANQGSEA come from the germline V gene. This CDR3 contains 13 residues. CDR3 sequence: CGVEESGVDEQFF. CDR3 in DNA: TGTGGCGTTGAAGAGTCAGGGGTTGATGAGCAGTTCTTC.

In the case of this clonotype: One end of the junction varies from germline; a read error may be responsible. This chain connects TRBV11-2 to TRBJ1-2, with D tentatively TRBD1 (6 bases). Looked up from germline, CDR1 is SGHAT and CDR2 is FQNNGV. The CDR3 consists of 13 residues. The CDR3 DNA sequence: TGTGCCAGCAGTTTAGAGGGGGACTACGGCTACACCTTC. Residues: CASSLEGDYGYTF.

The table lists this clonotype with many counts. V is TRBV6-5 and J is TRBJ2-5, with TRBD2 matching 14 bases. Germline V lookup: CDR1 MNHEY, CDR2 SVGAGI. J gave up 4 bases and V 0 bases, and 7 bases lay outside the gene matches. There are 18 residues in the CDR3. The CDR3 nucleotides read TGTGCCAGCAGTTACTCCAGGGGACTAGCGGGAGTTTCAGAGACCCAGTACTTC. As protein: CASSYSRGLAGVSETQYF.

A word on this clonotype: Germline and junction disagree at one end, which may indicate a read error. The chain is built from TRBV11-2 and TRBJ1-1, with D hard to call. CDR3 length equals 13 residues. In germline, CDR1 is SGHAT, CDR2 FQNNGV. The CDR3 region has the DNA TGTGCCAGCAGCTACAACACGAATACTGTAGCTTTCTTT. This gives the protein CASSYNTNTVAFF.

The V gene is TRBV29-1, the J gene TRBJ2-7; 7 positions agree with TRBD2. This CDR3 has 13 amino acids. CDR1 SQVTM and CDR2 ANQGSEA come from the germline V gene. V gave up 3 bases and J gave up 7 bases; unmatched junction bases: 9. CDR3 residues: CSVDMPSGYEQYF. For the CDR3, the DNA is TGCAGCGTTGACATGCCTAGCGGTTATGAGCAGTACTTC.

About this clonotype itself: Possible read error: a much larger clone is one base away. V gene TRBV12-3 or TRBV12-4 combines with J gene TRBJ2-1; D is unclear. The CDR3 extends over 11 amino acids. Trimming took off 2 bases at V and 9 bases at J, with 5 bases between the two ends. The CDR3 region is CASSLTCEQFF. The CDR3 nucleotides are TGTGCCAGCAGTTTAACGTGTGAGCAGTTCTTC.

The count of this clonotype is one. At one boundary the junction diverges from the germline segment, which might be a read error. The chain links TRBV29-1 to TRBJ2-6; either TRBD1 or TRBD2 may supply D (5 bases each). This CDR3 has 13 amino acids. CDR1 and CDR2 (germline): SQVTM, ANQGSEA. CDR3 sequence reads: CSVGHTGANVLAF. The CDR3 DNA reads TGCAGCGTCGGACATACCGGGGCCAACGTCCTGGCTTTC.

Comment on this clonotype: A much larger clone lies a single base off, so this may be a read error. Without the conserved terminal phenylalanine or tryptophan, this CDR3 likely stems from a read error. The V gene is TRBV5-4, the J gene TRBJ2-2; TRBD2 might be the D (6 bases). Germline V lookup: CDR1 SGHNT, CDR2 YYREEE (reference sequence). CDR3 length equals 16 residues. The V gene lost 6 bases and the J gene lost 0 bases, with 15 bases spanning the gap. The CDR3 loop reads CASTDEEGSNTGELFS. CDR3 bases: TGTGCCAGCACTGACGAGGAGGGATCGAACACCGGGGAGCTGTTTTCT.

This chain connects TRBV4-2 to TRBJ1-5; D is undetermined. Germline CDR1 and CDR2: LGHNA and YNFKEQ. The CDR3 extends over 14 amino acids. CDR3: CTSSQIETRQPQHF. In nucleotides, the CDR3 is TGTACTAGCAGCCAAATAGAGACGCGGCAGCCCCAGCATTTT.

CDR3 protein: CASNQSGASSCKQYF. The DNA of the CDR3 is TGTGCCAGCAATCAGAGCGGGGCCAGCTCCTGCAAGCAGTACTTC. The V gene is TRBV11-2, the J gene TRBJ2-7; 7 bases are shared with TRBD2. V gave up 7 bases and J gave up 8 bases; unmatched junction bases: 17. Germline V gene lookup returns CDR1 SGHAT and CDR2 FQNNGV. The CDR3 length is 15 residues.

This clonotype showed up many times. The chain combines TRBV4-1 with TRBJ1-1, with D tentatively TRBD1 (5 bases). Germline V CDR1 and CDR2: MGHRA, YSYEKL. Trimming took off 4 bases at V and 5 bases at J, with 14 bases between the two ends. The CDR3 is 14 amino acids. This CDR3 is CASSPQAGGTEAFF. The CDR3 DNA follows: TGCGCCAGCAGCCCTCAAGCGGGGGGAACTGAAGCTTTCTTT.

The table lists this clonotype with a count of one. Likely a read error: the CDR3 ends without its conserved phenylalanine or tryptophan. The limits of the CDR3 on the DNA are not certain, so only TCRdb's listed CDR3 is given. This CDR3 is CASSLQGASYEQYS. The chain couples TRBV4-1 to TRBJ2-7; the table's D gene call, TRBD1, was not cross checked with the DNA. Counting both end residues, the CDR3 totals 14 amino acids. CDR1 is MGHRA, CDR2 YSYEKL, per germline.

V is TRBV4-1 and J is TRBJ2-5; D tentatively fits TRBD1 or TRBD2 (5 bases each). The V gene's germline CDR1 is MGHRA and CDR2 YSYEKL. The CDR3 extends over 15 amino acids. Trimming removed 4 bases at V and 1 base at J, with 13 bases between. The CDR3 sequence is CASSPPGAPQETQYF. Here the CDR3 DNA reads TGCGCCAGCAGCCCGCCCGGGGCCCCCCAAGAGACCCAGTACTTC.

The rearrangement uses TRBV30 and TRBJ2-1; tentative D call: TRBD2 (6 bases). With 8 bases removed from V and 7 bases from J, the gap between germline ends came to 15 bases. There are 12 residues in the CDR3. CDR1 GTSNPN and CDR2 SVGIG come from the germline V gene (reference sequence). The CDR3 reads CAGAWEVNEQFF. CDR3 DNA sequence: TGTGCCGGCGCTTGGGAGGTAAATGAGCAGTTCTTC.

About this clonotype: Here the CDR3 omits its conserved ending phenylalanine or tryptophan, so a read error is the likely source. V gene TRBV5-4 combines with J gene TRBJ2-2; D perhaps matches TRBD1 (5 bases). This CDR3 spans 15 amino acids. The germline gives CDR1 SGHNT, CDR2 YYREEE (reference sequence). CDR3 nucleotide sequence: TGTGCCAGCAGCAAGAAGACAGCGAAGACCGGGGAGCTGTTTCTT. It specifies CASSKKTAKTGELFL.

Regarding this clonotype: Compared with germline, one end of the junction differs, possibly owing to a read error. The chain joins TRBV11-2 to TRBJ2-1; TRBD2 matches at 9 bases. The CDR3 runs to 16 residues. CDR1 is SGHAT and CDR2 is FQNNGV in the germline V gene. Written as DNA, the CDR3 is TGTGCCAGCGGCCTTTTAGCGGGAGAGGCTCGAGATGAGCAGCTCTTC. Protein sequence: CASGLLAGEARDEQLF.